These 12 T cell receptor beta chains came from one sample sequenced in a study of post-analysis software for immune sequencing data (dated by TCRdb to between 2015 and 2017). Study-wide findings and limitations: Roughly 5 TRBV segments, including TRBV5-6, TRBV5-1 and TRBV20-1, were significantly more frequent in patients than controls.

Antigens for these TCRs are unknown. The protocol used for the library was PCR. These reads were obtained on an Illumina HiSeq 2500. To reduce PCR and sequencing biases, unique molecular identifiers were incorporated into the TCR beta cDNA libraries. In TCRdb, the public reads were trimmed at Q25 with fastp and aligned with MiXCR, with productive beta chains retained. Every CDR3 protein is listed once, alongside the most common genes and DNA of its rows. This sample lists approximately 730,000 distinct CDR3 sequences; 25% to 30% were detected once. Approximately 0.55% of the sample rests with the top ten. The specimen sequenced was blood. The receptors come from a girl aged 5-17 years with multiple sclerosis.

Turning to this clonotype: A read error may be the cause here, since a much bigger clone is one base away. The gene calls are TRBV4-3 and TRBJ2-7, with D possibly matching TRBD1 (6 bases). Looked up from germline, CDR1 is LGHNA and CDR2 is YSLEER. The CDR3 is 15 amino acids. The CDR3 bases are TGCGCCAGCGGCCAAGGACAGCTAGTGGGCTACGAGCAGTACTTC. This encodes CASGQGQLVGYEQYF.

This clonotype was counted between two and nine times. This chain links TRBV4-3 with TRBJ2-1, with 12 bases fitting TRBD2. Trimming removed 4 bases from V and 5 bases from J; junction bases left unmatched: 9. Germline V lookup: CDR1 LGHNA, CDR2 YSLEER. The CDR3 has 17 amino acids. The CDR3 sequence is CASSLRTSGALDNEQFF. The CDR3 bases are TGCGCCAGCAGCCTACGGACTAGCGGGGCGCTAGACAATGAGCAGTTCTTC.

In this sample, this clonotype turned up a few times. The chain is built from TRBV7-2 and TRBJ2-1; D call uncertain. Germline CDR1 reads SGHTA; CDR2 reads FQGNSA. CDR3 length: 16 residues. V was pared by 1 base and J by 5 bases, with 15 bases between. The CDR3 nucleotides read TGTGCCAGCAGCTTAGGACTTGGCGTACGGGACAATGAGCAGTTCTTC. Its protein product is CASSLGLGVRDNEQFF. Based on the CDR3 plus reference TRBV7-2 and TRBJ2-1, the full variable domain is GAGVSQSPSNKVTEKGKDVELRCDPISGHTALYWYRQSLGQGLEFLIYFQGNSAPDKSGLPSDRFSAERTGGSVSTLTIQRTQQEDSAVYLCASSLGLGVRDNEQFFGPGTRLTVL.

In its sample, this clonotype was seen a few times. The chain has TRBV2 and TRBJ2-1; 8 positions agree with TRBD1. With 2 bases clipped from V and 9 bases from J, the junction kept 18 bases outside the gene matches. CDR1 and CDR2 from the germline V gene are SNHLY and FYNNEI. This CDR3 spans 18 amino acids. In nucleotides, the CDR3 is TGTGCCAGCAGTGAAATGGCAGGGGGCTCTCCTCCTTCCGTTGAGCAGTTCTTC. It codes for CASSEMAGGSPPSVEQFF.

This clonotype was counted between two and nine times. CDR3: CASSTGSRFYGYTF. The CDR3 nucleotides are TGTGCCAGCTCCACAGGGAGTAGATTCTATGGCTACACCTTC. The V gene is TRBV18, the J gene TRBJ1-2; D may be TRBD1 (6 bases). The CDR3 runs 14 residues. The V gene's germline CDR1 is KGHSH and CDR2 LQKENI. The V gene lost 6 bases and the J gene lost 4 bases, with 15 bases spanning the gap.

The J gene is TRBJ1-5, the V gene TRBV10-3; D is uncertain. CDR3 size: 12 residues. CDR1 ENHRY and CDR2 SYGVKD come from the germline V gene. V was cut by 3 bases and J by 4 bases, with 4 bases left in between. The CDR3 protein is CAISDENQPQHF. CDR3 DNA: TGTGCCATCAGTGACGAAAATCAGCCCCAGCATTTT.

The chain joins TRBV6-1 to TRBJ2-1; 10 bases are shared with TRBD2. The ends lost 5 bases at V and 2 bases at J; junction bases unmatched: 3. This CDR3 spans 15 amino acids. From germline, CDR1 is MNHNS and CDR2 SASEGT. The CDR3 DNA follows: TGTGCCAGCAGTCCACTAGCGGGGCCCTACAATGAGCAGTTCTTC. Amino acids: CASSPLAGPYNEQFF.

The rearrangement joins TRBV2 to TRBJ2-7; D ambiguous. This CDR3 is built from 13 residues. Trimming took off 5 bases at V and 5 bases at J, with 13 bases between the two ends. Germline lookup yields CDR1 SNHLY and CDR2 FYNNEI. The CDR3 region is CASSRMGGNEQYF. The CDR3 coding sequence is TGTGCCAGCAGTAGGATGGGTGGAAACGAGCAGTACTTC.

The chain carries TRBV20-1 and TRBJ2-7, with a weak D call TRBD1 (6 bases). Germline CDR1 is DFQATT and CDR2 is SNEGSKA (reference sequence). V lost 5 bases and J 0 bases, leaving 11 bases between the germline ends. This CDR3 has 13 residues. In nucleotides, the CDR3 is TGCAGTGCTTGGGGGCTTAACTCCTACGAGCAGTACTTC. The encoded protein is CSAWGLNSYEQYF.

This chain links TRBV5-1 with TRBJ2-1, with D tentatively TRBD1 (5 bases). CDR1 SGHRS and CDR2 YFSETQ come from the germline V gene. The CDR3 consists of 14 residues. Trimming pared 0 bases from V and 6 bases from J, leaving 10 bases between. CDR3 nucleotides: TGCGCCAGCAGCTTGGGGGGCCGAACCAATGAGCAGTTCTTC. It specifies CASSLGGRTNEQFF.

This clonotype was found a few times. V is TRBV20-1 and J is TRBJ2-7; D is ambiguous. Trimming shortened V by 3 bases and J by 6 bases, and 9 bases separated the two germline ends. In germline, CDR1 is DFQATT, CDR2 SNEGSKA (reference sequence). This CDR3 has 11 amino acids. In DNA form, the CDR3 reads TGCAGTGCTAGCCGTGGGGTCGAGCAGTACTTC. Protein product: CSASRGVEQYF.

The J gene is TRBJ2-4, the V gene TRBV12-3 or TRBV12-4; 9 positions agree with TRBD2. The DNA end is more similar to TRBJ2-5, so the J call may be wrong. This CDR3 comprises 16 residues. The CDR3, as DNA: TGTGCCAGCAGCAGACGAGCGGGAGGTAATGAGGAGACCCAGTACTTC. Translated, it gives CASSRRAGGNEETQYF.